What follows are 32 T cell receptor beta chains derived from one specimen sequenced in a study of T cells in localized non-small cell lung cancer. The table came from immunoSEQ multiplex PCR; TCRdb's copy has only in-frame clones and leaves some out. The profile shows 35,000 to 45,000 clones, roughly 80% of them singletons. The material was PBMCs, obtained before any cancer treatment. These receptors all stem from a woman aged 40 to 75 with stage II squamous cell lung carcinoma.

The rearrangement uses TRBV2 and TRBJ2-5; TRBD1 agrees at 9 bases. CDR1 SNHLY and CDR2 FYNNEI come from the germline V gene. The CDR3 is made up of 15 amino acids. The junction had 9 bases not matched to a gene; V was cut back by 6 bases and J by 4 bases. CDR3 nucleotides: TGTGCCAGCAGCTTGGACAGGGGCAACGGAGAGACCCAGTACTTC. Amino acid sequence: CASSLDRGNGETQYF. The full variable domain, its missing parts supplied by reference TRBV2 and TRBJ2-5, is EPEVTQTPSHQVTQMGQEVILRCVPISNHLYFYWYRQILGQKVEFLVSFYNNEISEKSEIFDDQFSVERPDGSNFTLKIRSTKLEDSAMYFCASSLDRGNGETQYFGPGTRLLVL.

This sequence joins TRBV5-1 and TRBJ2-7; D might be TRBD1 (7 bases). V was shortened by 4 bases and J by 3 bases, with 11 bases between the two germline ends. Per the germline V gene, CDR1 is SGHRS and CDR2 is YFSETQ. CDR3 length: 13 amino acids. In DNA, the CDR3 is TGCGCCAGCAGCCAGCAGGGGGGCTACGAGCAGTACTTC. Translating gives CASSQQGGYEQYF.

The chain joins TRBV7-8 to TRBJ1-1; D gene uncertain. CDR1 is SGHVS, CDR2 FQNEAQ, per germline. V was cut by 5 bases and J by 1 base, with 8 bases left in between. CDR3 length: 13 residues. CDR3 sequence: CASSVQENTEAFF. CDR3 nucleotide sequence: TGTGCCAGCAGCGTACAAGAGAACACTGAAGCTTTCTTT.

This rearrangement joins TRBV4-2 to TRBJ2-1; 12 bases fit TRBD2. Trimming at V came to 3 bases and at J to 9 bases, leaving 6 bases not matched to a gene. This CDR3 region has 15 residues. Germline CDR1 reads LGHNA; CDR2 reads YNFKEQ. The CDR3 loop is CASSHGLAGYGEQFF. DNA for the CDR3: TGTGCCAGCAGCCATGGACTAGCGGGATACGGTGAGCAGTTCTTC.

This chain links TRBV6-1 with TRBJ1-1, with D hard to call. The CDR3 extends over 11 amino acids. Germline V gene lookup returns CDR1 MNHNS and CDR2 SASEGT. The V end was cut by 10 bases, the J end by 1 base, with 7 bases between. In nucleotides, the CDR3 is TGTGCCACCCGCCGGAACACTGAAGCTTTCTTT. It codes for CATRRNTEAFF.

The gene calls are TRBV15 and TRBJ2-2; no reliable D call. Germline V gives CDR1 LNHNV, CDR2 YYDKDF (reference sequence). This CDR3 comprises 16 residues. Trimming removed 8 bases from V and 0 bases from J, with 16 bases in between. The CDR3, as DNA: TGTGCCACCGGGCAGAGGCGGACCGCGAACACCGGGGAGCTGTTTTTT. This translates into CATGQRRTANTGELFF.

The chain employs TRBV6-4 and TRBJ2-4; D call uncertain. V lost 4 bases, J lost 0 bases, and 10 bases lay in between. CDR1 and CDR2 (germline): MRHNA, SNTAGT. CDR3 size: 15 residues. CDR3 protein: CASSVHSLAKNIQYF. CDR3 bases: TGTGCCAGCAGTGTTCACAGTCTAGCCAAAAACATTCAGTACTTC.

The chain employs TRBV6-6 and TRBJ1-6, with 7 positions matching TRBD1. Germline V CDR1 and CDR2: MNHNY, SVGAGI (reference sequence). The CDR3 totals 15 residues. Trimming at V came to 5 bases and at J to 7 bases, leaving 8 bases not matched to a gene. DNA for the CDR3: TGTGCCAGCAGTGACGCGACAGGGAGCAATTCACCCCTCCACTTT. This codes for CASSDATGSNSPLHF.

The genes are TRBV25-1 and TRBJ2-3; possible D gene TRBD2, 5 bases. The germline gives CDR1 MGHDK, CDR2 SYGVNS. With 1 base removed from V and 1 base from J, the gap between germline ends came to 12 bases. This CDR3 is built from 16 residues. CDR3 sequence: CASSELGTGGTDTQYF. The CDR3 nucleotides read TGTGCCAGCAGTGAATTGGGAACCGGGGGCACAGATACGCAGTATTTT.

The chain links TRBV6-6 to TRBJ2-7, with D uncertain. V dropped 0 bases and J dropped 4 bases, with 7 bases sitting between them. Per the germline V gene, CDR1 is MNHNY and CDR2 is SVGAGI (reference sequence). The CDR3 is 13 amino acids. This CDR3 reads CASSYSNPYEQYF. The CDR3 bases are TGTGCCAGCAGTTACTCGAACCCATACGAGCAGTACTTC.

The genes are TRBV28 and TRBJ2-1; D uncertain. This CDR3 comprises 14 residues. V shed 3 bases and J shed 4 bases, with 10 bases lying between them. The germline V gene has CDR1 MDHEN and CDR2 SYDVKM. The CDR3 region has the DNA TGTGCCAGCAGTTTGAGCGACCTGTACAATGAGCAGTTCTTC. Encoded protein: CASSLSDLYNEQFF.

By proportion, this clone is medium-sized. This rearrangement joins TRBV10-2 to TRBJ1-1; weak D call: TRBD1 (5 bases). The CDR3 loop spans 14 amino acids. Per the germline V gene, CDR1 is WSHSY and CDR2 is SAAADI. Trimming pared 3 bases from V and 10 bases from J, leaving 18 bases between. CDR3 in amino acids: CASSEDVGDEAAFF. Here the CDR3 DNA reads TGCGCCAGCAGTGAAGATGTGGGGGACGAAGCAGCTTTCTTT.

This clone was observed a handful of times. The V call is TRBV28, the J call TRBJ1-4; D not certain. There are 14 residues in the CDR3. Looked up from germline, CDR1 is MDHEN and CDR2 is SYDVKM. V lost 5 bases and J lost 0, with 7 bases in between. The CDR3 DNA follows: TGTGCCAGCAGTCCACCTTCAACTAATGAAAAACTGTTTTTT. This sequence encodes CASSPPSTNEKLFF.

The CDR3 reads CASSKVDTGGDTQYF. Here the CDR3 DNA reads TGTGCCAGCAGCAAAGTGGATACCGGGGGAGATACGCAGTATTTT. This chain joins TRBV21-1 and TRBJ2-3; the table calls TRBD2, which could not be checked here. TRBV21-1 is a recognized pseudogene. This CDR3 contains 15 residues.

The chain recombines TRBV10-2 with TRBJ2-5; D perhaps matches TRBD2 (6 bases). Between the trimmed V and J ends, which lost 2 bases and 5 bases, there was a span of 15 bases. The CDR3 length is 15 residues. The V gene's germline CDR1 is WSHSY and CDR2 SAAADI. The CDR3 here is CASSEITSWSETQYF. The CDR3 DNA sequence: TGCGCCAGCAGTGAGATTACTAGCTGGAGTGAGACCCAGTACTTC.

The J gene is TRBJ2-2, the V gene TRBV7-6; D remains unclear. The CDR3 length is 16 residues. Trimming removed 1 base at V and 3 bases at J, with 12 bases between. Germline-derived CDR1 and CDR2 are SGHVS and FNYEAQ. CDR3 residues: CASSLGEQTHTGELFF. DNA of the CDR3: TGTGCCAGCAGCTTAGGAGAACAGACCCACACCGGGGAGCTGTTTTTT.

This rearrangement joins TRBV29-1 to TRBJ2-7; 8 bases match TRBD2. CDR1 and CDR2 (germline): SQVTM, ANQGSEA. J lost 3 bases, V lost 1 base, and 5 bases had no gene match. This CDR3 comprises 14 residues. The CDR3 bases are TGCAGCGTTGAAGCCCTTAGCGGGAACTACGAGCAGTACTTC. The encoded protein is CSVEALSGNYEQYF.

This chain uses TRBV28 with TRBJ2-7; D is possibly TRBD2 (5 bases). The CDR3 runs 10 residues. CDR1 and CDR2 (germline): MDHEN, SYDVKM. Trimming removed 6 bases from V and 10 bases from J, with 10 bases in between. CDR3 loop: CASSHGLQYF. For the CDR3, the DNA is TGTGCCAGCAGCCACGGACTTCAGTACTTC.

Of note for this clone: A much bigger clone sits one base away, suggesting this may be a read error. The identical CDR3 is also encoded by other nucleotide sequences in the sample. The CDR3 DNA reads as TGCGCCAGCATCATAGGGCTAGCGGGAGGGCCTGAGGACACCGGGGAGCTGTTTTTT. Its protein product is CASIIGLAGGPEDTGELFF. The chain recombines TRBV10-1 with TRBJ2-2; 12 nucleotides agree with TRBD2. CDR1 and CDR2 from the germline V gene are WNHNN and SYGVQD (reference sequence). J was trimmed by 3 bases and V by 7 bases; bases with no gene match: 15. The CDR3 sequence is 19 residues long.

CDR3 loop: CASSQGSELLQPQHF. CDR3 sequence (DNA): TGTGCCAGCAGCCAAGGTTCGGAGTTGCTACAGCCCCAGCATTTT. The chain links TRBV4-2 to TRBJ1-5, with D hard to call. The CDR3 is 15 residues long. V was pared by 1 base and J by 7 bases, with 14 bases between. The germline V gene has CDR1 LGHNA and CDR2 YNFKEQ.

The genes are TRBV7-2 and TRBJ2-2; D perhaps matches TRBD1 (6 bases). Germline V lookup: CDR1 SGHTA, CDR2 FQGNSA. The ends were cut back, 3 bases at V and 5 bases at J, with 13 bases in the middle. There are 15 residues in the CDR3. CDR3 nucleotides: TGTGCCAGCAGCTTCACGCAGGGGCGGACCGGGGAGCTGTTTTTT. Residues: CASSFTQGRTGELFF.

The chain is built from TRBV5-1 and TRBJ1-3; tentatively, D is TRBD1 (5 bases). The V gene's germline CDR1 is SGHRS and CDR2 YFSETQ. Trimming removed 3 bases at V and 2 bases at J, with 12 bases between. The CDR3 length is 15 residues. The CDR3 sequence is CASSYSGGAGNTIYF. In DNA form, the CDR3 reads TGCGCCAGCAGCTATTCCGGGGGGGCTGGAAACACCATATATTTT.

The chain joins TRBV6-6 to TRBJ1-5; weak D call: TRBD1 (5 bases). In germline, CDR1 is MNHNY, CDR2 SVGAGI (reference sequence). The ends were cut back, 8 bases at V and 3 bases at J, with 11 bases in the middle. The CDR3 covers 13 residues. The chain's CDR3 is CASERGFNQPQHF. CDR3 DNA: TGTGCCAGCGAAAGGGGCTTCAATCAGCCCCAGCATTTT.

In nucleotides, the CDR3 is TGTGCCAGCAGTCCCCTGACTAGCGGGAGCAATGAGCAGTTCTTC. Its protein product is CASSPLTSGSNEQFF. This chain joins TRBV6-5 and TRBJ2-1, with 12 nucleotides matching TRBD2. The CDR3 spans 15 residues. CDR1 MNHEY and CDR2 SVGAGI come from the germline V gene. J was trimmed by 6 bases and V by 5 bases; bases with no gene match: 5.

The J gene is TRBJ2-4, the V gene TRBV5-8; the D gene is possibly TRBD2 (5 bases). The V gene lost 3 bases and the J gene lost 7 bases, with 14 bases spanning the gap. Germline V gene data show CDR1 as SGHTS and CDR2 as YDEGEE. The CDR3 consists of 14 residues. CDR3 in amino acids: CASSSNSEGNIQYF. CDR3 DNA sequence: TGTGCCAGCAGCTCGAACTCTGAGGGCAACATTCAGTACTTC.

The chain is built from TRBV4-1 and TRBJ2-7; 7 nucleotides agree with TRBD1. Germline V gene sequence: CDR1 MGHRA, CDR2 YSYEKL. The CDR3 totals 18 residues. V lost 0 bases and J lost 5; bases outside the gene matches: 16. CDR3 DNA sequence: TGCGCCAGCAGCCAAGAAGGAGGAACAGGGGACGTAGGGCACGAGCAGTACTTC. Its translation: CASSQEGGTGDVGHEQYF.

Points on this clone: Germline is not matched at one junction end, which may reflect a read error. The chain uses TRBV28 and TRBJ1-2, with no clear D. Per the germline V gene, CDR1 is MDHEN and CDR2 is SYDVKM. The CDR3 is made up of 12 amino acids. CDR3 region: CASSSMPSLLSF. CDR3 bases: TGTGCCAGCAGTTCCATGCCCTCTCTACTGTCCTTC.

V usage is TRBV10-3 and J usage is TRBJ2-1; D is possibly TRBD2 (7 bases). Germline V gene sequence: CDR1 ENHRY, CDR2 SYGVKD. The V gene lost 7 bases and the J gene lost 6 bases, with 19 bases spanning the gap. The CDR3 contains 15 residues. In DNA, the CDR3 is TGTGCCATCACTGAAACGGGGGGCCTGGGCAATGAGCAGTTCTTC. Translating it yields CAITETGGLGNEQFF.

The chain joins TRBV28 to TRBJ2-7; D unresolved. The CDR3 runs 12 residues. The V and J ends lost 7 bases and 4 bases respectively, with 11 bases between them. Germline V gives CDR1 MDHEN, CDR2 SYDVKM. CDR3 protein: CASKDPKYEQYV. The CDR3 DNA sequence: TGTGCCAGCAAGGACCCGAAGTACGAGCAGTACGTC.

The V and J genes are TRBV6-1 and TRBJ1-5; TRBD1 agrees at 8 bases. Germline assignment: CDR1 MNHNS and CDR2 SASEGT. The CDR3 sequence is 14 residues long. J was trimmed by 3 bases and V by 10 bases; bases with no gene match: 8. DNA for the CDR3: TGTGCCACCGCCCGGACAGGGCCCAATCAGCCCCAGCATTTT. This codes for CATARTGPNQPQHF.

V and J are TRBV6-1 and TRBJ2-2; 9 nucleotides line up with TRBD1. CDR1 MNHNS and CDR2 SASEGT come from the germline V gene. The CDR3 has 18 amino acids. The V segment lost 2 bases and the J segment 2 bases; nucleotides outside the gene matches: 9. CDR3 loop: CASSERTGEDINTGELFF. CDR3 DNA: TGTGCCAGCAGTGAACGGACAGGGGAGGACATCAACACCGGGGAGCTGTTTTTT.

This chain connects TRBV19 to TRBJ1-2; 8 nucleotides line up with TRBD1. The germline gives CDR1 LNHDA, CDR2 SQIVND (reference sequence). V dropped 9 bases and J dropped 2; count of bases not matched to a gene: 8. The CDR3 is 14 residues long. CDR3 protein: CASHQGQVNYGYTF. CDR3 coding DNA: TGTGCCAGCCACCAGGGACAGGTCAACTATGGCTACACCTTC.